A selection of T cell receptor beta chains follows, all from one sample in a study of metastatic and nonmetastatic thyroid tumors. Through MiXCR, TCRdb re-clonotyped the PCR reads. This table has around 14,000 clones, about a quarter appearing once. What was sequenced was tumor tissue. Receptors originate from a female donor with papillary thyroid cancer or a benign thyroid nodule (not recorded which). Some clones in this sample may be carry-over from other donors' samples. Each CDR3 is given with its conserved first and last residue. The D gene is left open where the match is weak. Expanded clones get a size class; other rows say once, few or many, or leave the size out.

d_gene,v_gene,abundance,j_gene,CDR3nt,CDR3aa
.,TRBV14,many,TRBJ2-3,TGTGCCAGCAGCCAACACTTGACAGATACGCAGTATTTT,CASSQHLTDTQYF
TRBD2,TRBV20-1,few,TRBJ2-2,TGCAGTGCAAGACTAGCGGGAGGGCAGGGCTGGGAGCTGTTTTTT,CSARLAGGQGWELFF
.,TRBV6-1,few,TRBJ2-7,TGTGCCAGCAGTGCACTATACTACGAGCAGTACTTC,CASSALYYEQYF
.,TRBV5-6,.,TRBJ2-6,TGTGCCAGCAGCTTGGTTTTAGGAACAGGGTGCGCTGGGGCCAACGTCCTGACTTTC,CASSLVLGTGCAGANVLTF
.,TRBV20-1,medium-sized,TRBJ2-7,TGCAGTGCTAGAGAGGTCCCCCGGGACGGAAACTACGAGCAGTACTTC,CSAREVPRDGNYEQYF
.,TRBV4-1,medium-sized,TRBJ1-6,TGCGCCAGCAGCCAAGAGGGGCGGCTCTATAATTCACCCCTCCACTTT,CASSQEGRLYNSPLHF
TRBD1,TRBV5-1,.,TRBJ2-1,TGCGCCAGCAGCTTGGACAGGGGCTCCTACAATGAGCAGTTCTTC,CASSLDRGSYNEQFF
.,TRBV3-1,medium-sized,TRBJ2-3,TGTGCCAGCAGGCACACAGATACGCAGTATTTT,CASRHTDTQYF
TRBD2,TRBV28,.,TRBJ2-3,TGTTCCAGCGCGCGCAGCGGGAGGGCCACGGATACGCAGTATTTT,CSSARSGRATDTQYF
TRBD2,TRBV29-1,many,TRBJ2-2,TGCAGCGTTGTCCTAGCGGACACCGGGGAGCTGTTTTTT,CSVVLADTGELFF
TRBD1,TRBV19,medium-sized,TRBJ2-2,TGTGCCAGTATCCCACAGGGGGCGGCCACCGGGGAGCTGTTTTTT,CASIPQGAATGELFF
.,TRBV30,many,TRBJ1-5,TGTGCCTGGGGGCCCGGACCTAGCAATCAGCCCCAGCATTTT,CAWGPGPSNQPQHF
.,TRBV12-3/TRBV12-4,few,TRBJ1-2,TGTGCCACCGGACACCCTAACTATGGCTACACCTTC,CATGHPNYGYTF
.,TRBV28,few,TRBJ1-2,TGTGCCAGCATAACTCAGCGGGACGGGAGAATTACTAACTATGGCTACACCTTC,CASITQRDGRITNYGYTF
.,TRBV5-1,medium-sized,TRBJ2-1,TGCGCCAGCAGCTTGGAACAGCTCCACTCCTACAATGAGCAGTTCTTC,CASSLEQLHSYNEQFF
TRBD2,TRBV19,many,TRBJ2-3,TGTGCCAGTAGTATAGGACTAGCAGGCCAAGGAACGCAGTATTTT,CASSIGLAGQGTQYF
TRBD2,TRBV18,many,TRBJ2-1,TGTGCCAGCTCACCAGCTAGCGGGAGATACGGCAATGAGCAGTTCTTC,CASSPASGRYGNEQFF
TRBD1,TRBV3-1,once,TRBJ1-6,TGTGCCAGCAGCCCCTGGGACAGGGGAGATAATTCACCCCTCCACTTT,CASSPWDRGDNSPLHF
.,TRBV2,.,TRBJ1-1,TGTGCCAGCAGAGTTCAGGGGTTTTTTACTGAAGCTTTCTTT,CASRVQGFFTEAFF
.,TRBV20-1,.,TRBJ2-5,TGCAGTGCTAGAAAACCGAGTAGGGAGACCCAGTACTTC,CSARKPSRETQYF
TRBD1,TRBV7-6,.,TRBJ2-5,TGTGCCAGCAGCTTAGAACAGGGGGCGTTTGAGACCCAGTACTTC,CASSLEQGAFETQYF
TRBD1,TRBV27,.,TRBJ2-6,TGTTCCAGCAGACGGGACAGGTCCAACGTCCTGACTTTC,CSSRRDRSNVLTF
.,TRBV7-8,.,TRBJ2-2,TGTGCCAGCAGCTTAATAGGTCTTGACCTCGCGAACACCGGGGAGCTGTTTTTT,CASSLIGLDLANTGELFF
.,TRBV6-1,medium-sized,TRBJ2-5,TGTGCCAGCAGTGATACCCGAAGCCAAGGAGAGACCCAGTACTTC,CASSDTRSQGETQYF
.,TRBV20-1,many,TRBJ2-3,TGCAGTGCCCTAGAGGGTACGCAGTATTTT,CSALEGTQYF
.,TRBV18,many,TRBJ2-5,TGTGCCAGCTCACTTTTAGGAGGACAGCGAGAGACCCAGTACTTC,CASSLLGGQRETQYF
.,TRBV20-1,once,TRBJ2-7,TGCAGTGCGAATTCCGTGGGGGTCGGTTACGATCAGTACTTC,CSANSVGVGYDQYF
.,TRBV6-1,medium-sized,TRBJ2-2,TGTGCCAGCAGTGAAGTGGCGGACACCGGGGAGCTGTTTTTT,CASSEVADTGELFF
.,TRBV7-9,few,TRBJ1-2,TGTGCCAGCAGCCCTTCGGCAACGAACTATGGCTACACCTTC,CASSPSATNYGYTF
TRBD2,TRBV30,many,TRBJ2-1,TGTGCCCGAACATTAGCGGGAGGGAGCTCCTACAATGAGCAGTTCTTC,CARTLAGGSSYNEQFF